The present T cell receptor beta chain was sequenced within a study of OX40 agonist ivuxolimab in advanced cancers. Notes on this clone: At one end the junction does not follow the germline gene, possibly because of a read error.

The CDR3 extends over 12 amino acids. Germline assignment: CDR1 MNHNS and CDR2 SASEGT. Profiled with immunoSEQ multiplex PCR; TCRdb holds only in-frame clones, not every one. The data show under 90,000 clones, around nine tenths seen once. This receptor was obtained from an adult with an advanced solid tumor such as melanoma, head and neck, liver or kidney cancer. This chain joins TRBV6-1 and TRBJ1-1, with D possibly matching TRBD1 (6 bases). Specimen: CD4+ or CD8+ T cells sorted from blood, collected in a trial of the OX40 agonist ivuxolimab. The CDR3 coding sequence is TGTGCCAGCTACCTAAACTCCGGGACACTCGGTTTT. It encodes CASYLNSGTLGF.